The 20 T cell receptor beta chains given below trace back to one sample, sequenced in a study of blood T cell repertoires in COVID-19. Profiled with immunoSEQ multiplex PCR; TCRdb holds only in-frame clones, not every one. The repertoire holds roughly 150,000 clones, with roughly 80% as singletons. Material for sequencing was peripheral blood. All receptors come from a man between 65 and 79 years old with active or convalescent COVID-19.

The CDR3 here is CASSPGTPYEQYF. DNA of the CDR3: TGTGCCAGCAGCCCCGGGACACCTTACGAGCAGTACTTC. The rearrangement joins TRBV3-1 (or the pseudogene TRBV3-2) to TRBJ2-7; D is possibly TRBD1 (6 bases). The germline V gene has CDR1 LGHDT and CDR2 YNNKEL (reference sequence). Trimming took 4 bases from V and 4 from J, leaving 11 bases between them. CDR3 length: 13 residues.

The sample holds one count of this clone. CDR3 coding DNA: TGTGCCAGCAGTTATCGAGCGGGAGGTTCCTACAATGAGCAGTTCTTC. Residues: CASSYRAGGSYNEQFF. This chain uses TRBV27 with TRBJ2-1, with 9 bases that match TRBD2. V lost 4 bases and J lost 1; bases outside the gene matches: 5. The CDR3 sequence is 16 residues long. Germline loops: CDR1 MNHEY, CDR2 SMNVEV (reference sequence).

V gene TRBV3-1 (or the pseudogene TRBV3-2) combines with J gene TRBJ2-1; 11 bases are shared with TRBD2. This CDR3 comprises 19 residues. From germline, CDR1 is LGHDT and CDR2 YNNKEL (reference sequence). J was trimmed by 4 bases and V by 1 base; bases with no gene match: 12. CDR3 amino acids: CASSQGPAASGRRYNEQFF. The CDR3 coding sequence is TGTGCCAGCAGCCAAGGGCCGGCGGCTAGCGGGAGGCGGTACAATGAGCAGTTCTTC.

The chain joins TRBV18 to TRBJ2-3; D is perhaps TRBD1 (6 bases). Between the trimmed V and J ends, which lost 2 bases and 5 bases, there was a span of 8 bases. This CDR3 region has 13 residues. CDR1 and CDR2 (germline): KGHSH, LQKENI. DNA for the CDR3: TGTGCCAGCTCACCAAACAGGGAAGATACGCAGTATTTT. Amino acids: CASSPNREDTQYF.

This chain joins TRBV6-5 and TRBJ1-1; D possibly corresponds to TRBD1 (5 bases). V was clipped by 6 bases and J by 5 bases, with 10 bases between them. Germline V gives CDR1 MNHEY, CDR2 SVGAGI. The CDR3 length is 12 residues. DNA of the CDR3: TGTGCCAGCAGGGGGGGTCGAACTGAAGCTTTCTTT. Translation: CASRGGRTEAFF.

CDR3 in DNA: TGTGCCAGCAGTAAATTCAGGGCGTCCTACGAGCAGTACTTC. Protein product: CASSKFRASYEQYF. The chain recombines TRBV6-5 with TRBJ2-7; maybe TRBD1 (5 bases). The V gene's germline CDR1 is MNHEY and CDR2 SVGAGI. CDR3 size: 14 residues. V lost 5 bases and J 1 base, leaving 12 bases between the germline ends.

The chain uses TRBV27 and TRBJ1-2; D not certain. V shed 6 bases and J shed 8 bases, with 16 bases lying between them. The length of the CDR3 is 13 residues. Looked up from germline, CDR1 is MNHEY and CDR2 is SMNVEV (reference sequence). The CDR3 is CASSPTRRSGYTF. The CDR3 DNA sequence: TGTGCCAGCAGCCCTACAAGGAGGAGCGGCTACACCTTC.

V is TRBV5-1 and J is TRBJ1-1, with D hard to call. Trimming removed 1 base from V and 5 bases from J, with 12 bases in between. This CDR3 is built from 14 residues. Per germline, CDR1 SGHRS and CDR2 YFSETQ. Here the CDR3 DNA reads TGCGCCAGCAGCTTGCGGACGGGGAATACTGAAGCTTTCTTT. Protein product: CASSLRTGNTEAFF.

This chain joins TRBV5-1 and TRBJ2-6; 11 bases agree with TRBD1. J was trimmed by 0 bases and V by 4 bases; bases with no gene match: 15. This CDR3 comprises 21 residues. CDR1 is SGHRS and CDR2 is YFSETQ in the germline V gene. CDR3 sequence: CASSAPGQGGYGNSGANVLTF. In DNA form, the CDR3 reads TGCGCCAGCAGCGCCCCGGGACAGGGGGGATATGGGAACTCTGGGGCCAACGTCCTGACTTTC. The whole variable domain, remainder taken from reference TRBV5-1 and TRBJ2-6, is KAGVTQTPRYLIKTRGQQVTLSCSPISGHRSVSWYQQTPGQGLQFLFEYFSETQRNKGNFPGRFSGRQFSNSRSEMNVSTLELGDSALYLCASSAPGQGGYGNSGANVLTFGAGSRLTVL.

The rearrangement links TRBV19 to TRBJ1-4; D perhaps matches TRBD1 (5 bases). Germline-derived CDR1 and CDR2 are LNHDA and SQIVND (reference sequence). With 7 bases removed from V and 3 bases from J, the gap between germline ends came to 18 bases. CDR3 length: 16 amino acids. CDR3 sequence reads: CASIRSTQAPNEKLFF. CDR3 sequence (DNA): TGTGCCAGTATCCGGTCCACACAGGCCCCTAATGAAAAACTGTTTTTT.

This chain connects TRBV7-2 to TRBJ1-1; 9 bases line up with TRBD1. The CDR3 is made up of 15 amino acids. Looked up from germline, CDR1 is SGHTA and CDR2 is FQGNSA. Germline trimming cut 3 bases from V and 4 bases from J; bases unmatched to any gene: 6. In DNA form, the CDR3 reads TGTGCCAGCAGCTTTACAGGGGGCGAAGGCACTGAAGCTTTCTTT. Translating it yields CASSFTGGEGTEAFF. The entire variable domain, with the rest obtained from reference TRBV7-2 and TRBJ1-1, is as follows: GAGVSQSPSNKVTEKGKDVELRCDPISGHTALYWYRQSLGQGLEFLIYFQGNSAPDKSGLPSDRFSAERTGGSVSTLTIQRTQQEDSAVYLCASSFTGGEGTEAFFGQGTRLTVV.

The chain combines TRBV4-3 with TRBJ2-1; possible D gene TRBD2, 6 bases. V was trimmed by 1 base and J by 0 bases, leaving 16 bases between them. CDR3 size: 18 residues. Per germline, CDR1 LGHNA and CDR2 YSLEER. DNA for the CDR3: TGCGCCAGCAGCCAAGGCGGGACGGGTATGAGCTCCTACAATGAGCAGTTCTTC. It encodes CASSQGGTGMSSYNEQFF.

For the CDR3, the DNA is TGTGCCAGCAGTTACGGGCAGCGGAATGAAAAACTGTTTTTT. Protein product: CASSYGQRNEKLFF. V and J are TRBV6-6 and TRBJ1-4, with D hard to call. The CDR3 runs to 14 residues. Trimming stripped 2 bases from V and 5 bases from J, with 9 bases between. CDR1 is MNHNY, CDR2 SVGAGI, per germline (reference sequence).

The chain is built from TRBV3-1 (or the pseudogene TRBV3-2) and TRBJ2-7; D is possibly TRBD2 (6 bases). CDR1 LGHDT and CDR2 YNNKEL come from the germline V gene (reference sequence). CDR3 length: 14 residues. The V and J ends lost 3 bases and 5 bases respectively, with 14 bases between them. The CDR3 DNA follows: TGTGCCAGCAGCCAGACGGGACTTCGGAACGAGCAGTACTTC. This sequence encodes CASSQTGLRNEQYF.

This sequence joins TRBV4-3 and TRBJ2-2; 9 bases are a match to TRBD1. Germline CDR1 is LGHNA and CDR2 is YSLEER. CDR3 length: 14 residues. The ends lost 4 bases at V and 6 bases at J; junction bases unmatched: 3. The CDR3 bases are TGCGCCAGCAGCCGAACAGGGGGCCCCGGGGAGCTGTTTTTT. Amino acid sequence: CASSRTGGPGELFF.

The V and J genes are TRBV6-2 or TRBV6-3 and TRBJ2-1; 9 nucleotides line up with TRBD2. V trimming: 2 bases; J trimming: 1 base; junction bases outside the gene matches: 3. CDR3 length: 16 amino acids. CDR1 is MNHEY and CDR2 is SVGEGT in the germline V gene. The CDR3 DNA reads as TGTGCCAGCAGTTACGATAGCGGGAGATCCTACAATGAGCAGTTCTTC. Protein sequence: CASSYDSGRSYNEQFF.

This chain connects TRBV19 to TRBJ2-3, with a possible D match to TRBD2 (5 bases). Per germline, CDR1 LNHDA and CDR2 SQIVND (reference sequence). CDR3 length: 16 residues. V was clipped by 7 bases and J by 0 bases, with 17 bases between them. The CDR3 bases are TGTGCCAGTACCCCCGCGGGCGCCTATAGCACAGATACGCAGTATTTT. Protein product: CASTPAGAYSTDTQYF.

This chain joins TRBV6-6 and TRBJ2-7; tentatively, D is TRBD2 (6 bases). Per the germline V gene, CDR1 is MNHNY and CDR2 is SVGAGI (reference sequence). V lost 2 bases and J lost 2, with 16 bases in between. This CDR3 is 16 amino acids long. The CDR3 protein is CASSYQVGASAYEQYF. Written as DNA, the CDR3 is TGTGCCAGCAGTTACCAAGTTGGGGCTAGCGCCTACGAGCAGTACTTC.

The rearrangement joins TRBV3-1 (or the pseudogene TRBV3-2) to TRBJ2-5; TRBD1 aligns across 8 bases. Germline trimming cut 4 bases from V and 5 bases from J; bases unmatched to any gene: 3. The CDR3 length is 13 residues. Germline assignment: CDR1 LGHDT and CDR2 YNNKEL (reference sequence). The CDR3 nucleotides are TGTGCCAGCAGCCGGACAGGGCTGGAGACCCAGTACTTC. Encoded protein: CASSRTGLETQYF.

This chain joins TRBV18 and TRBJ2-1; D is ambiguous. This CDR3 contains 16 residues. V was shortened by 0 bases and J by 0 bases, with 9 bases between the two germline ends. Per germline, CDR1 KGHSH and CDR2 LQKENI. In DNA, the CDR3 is TGTGCCAGCTCACCACCGGCATTCAGCTCCTACAATGAGCAGTTCTTC. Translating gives CASSPPAFSSYNEQFF. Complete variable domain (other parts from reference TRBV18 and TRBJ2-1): NAGVMQNPRHLVRRRGQEARLRCSPMKGHSHVYWYRQLPEEGLKFMVYLQKENIIDESGMPKERFSAEFPKEGPSILRIQQVVRGDSAAYFCASSPPAFSSYNEQFFGPGTRLTVL.